The clone carrying this TCR beta chain was seen many times. The antigen is not known. iRepertoire HTBI primers and Arm-PCR of CDR3 regions built TCR beta libraries. TCRdb redid the calling of the multiplex PCR reads with MiXCR, one entry per CDR3 protein. There are about 290,000 distinct CDR3 sequences in the sample; roughly a fifth occur only once, and more than 50% lies in the top ten. The sample is drawn from a study of regulatory T cells in long-lasting Graves disease. Study-level information: Patients met the persistent Graves' disease definition after over 5 years of antithyroid drugs with positive TSH receptor antibodies.

Indicated time point: persistent/refractory GD, antithyroid drugs over 5 years with positive TRAb. The TCR library used RNA extracted from PBMCs. A volume of 7 to 9 milliliters of peripheral blood was collected in EDTA tubes. Findings and caveats of the study: New patients shared over 900 public clonotypes, and persistent patients shared more, with approximately 2,600.

The length of the CDR3 is 14 residues. V dropped 6 bases and J dropped 6 bases, with 18 bases sitting between them. Germline V gene data show CDR1 as MDHEN and CDR2 as SYDVKM. J is TRBJ2-7 and V is TRBV28, with D perhaps TRBD2 (5 bases). The source material was peripheral blood mononuclear cells (PBMCs), sampled when the disease was refractory, from a patient treated with antithyroid drugs. The TCR sequence derives from a female donor with Graves disease. The CDR3 DNA reads as TGTGCCAGCAGACCGACCGTCGGACTTAGCGAGCAGTACTTC. Protein: CASRPTVGLSEQYF.